These 26 T cell receptor beta chains were all obtained from the same sample, sequenced in a study of blood T cell repertoires in COVID-19. The repertoire was sequenced with immunoSEQ multiplex PCR; TCRdb's copy has only in-frame clones and lacks some. The sample yields more than 150,000 clones, more than 80% seen once. Sample: peripheral blood. All receptors derive from a human donor in a cohort sampled during active COVID-19.

The CDR3 sequence is CASSIPLGGSNQPQHF. Here the CDR3 DNA reads TGTGCCAGTAGTATCCCCTTGGGGGGAAGCAATCAGCCCCAGCATTTT. The gene calls are TRBV19 and TRBJ1-5; D perhaps matches TRBD1 (5 bases). V was pared by 3 bases and J by 1 base, with 13 bases between. The CDR3 covers 16 residues. Germline CDR1 is LNHDA and CDR2 is SQIVND (reference sequence).

The genes are TRBV3-1 (or the pseudogene TRBV3-2) and TRBJ1-5; maybe TRBD1 (5 bases). Germline V CDR1 and CDR2: LGHDT, YNNKEL (reference sequence). The CDR3 runs to 15 residues. Deletions cut 6 bases from V and 2 bases from J, with 14 bases between. CDR3 loop: CASSLGTVGNQPQHF. As DNA, the CDR3 is TGTGCCAGCAGTCTCGGGACTGTAGGCAATCAGCCCCAGCATTTT.

The chain uses TRBV5-1 and TRBJ1-2; no clear D. This CDR3 is built from 13 residues. V gave up 0 bases and J gave up 7 bases, with 10 bases separating them. The germline V gene encodes CDR1 SGHRS and CDR2 YFSETQ. CDR3 coding DNA: TGCGCCAGCAGCTTGGAAATTAGGAGTGGCTACACCTTC. Its protein product is CASSLEIRSGYTF.

The chain links TRBV19 to TRBJ1-1, with a tentative D call TRBD1 (5 bases). The CDR3 length is 14 residues. The V end was cut by 3 bases, the J end by 3 bases, with 11 bases between. Germline loops: CDR1 LNHDA, CDR2 SQIVND (reference sequence). CDR3 nucleotide sequence: TGTGCCAGTAGTATCGGGGGAGTGGACACTGAAGCTTTCTTT. This gives the protein CASSIGGVDTEAFF.

The rearrangement links TRBV4-1 to TRBJ1-2; unclear D gene. V shed 2 bases and J shed 8 bases, with 9 bases lying between them. Germline-derived CDR1 and CDR2 are MGHRA and YSYEKL. The CDR3 is 12 residues long. This chain's CDR3 is CASSQPLGGYTF. The DNA for the CDR3 is TGCGCCAGCAGCCAACCCTTGGGCGGCTACACCTTC.

This chain connects TRBV12-3 or TRBV12-4 to TRBJ1-4; D is unresolved. The ends were cut back, 6 bases at V and 7 bases at J, with 12 bases in the middle. The CDR3 is 13 amino acids. The CDR3 reads CASRGGSVEKLFF. DNA for the CDR3: TGTGCCAGCAGGGGAGGGAGCGTTGAAAAACTGTTTTTT.

The chain couples TRBV2 to TRBJ1-2; D remains unclear. V lost 4 bases and J 2 bases, leaving 8 bases between the germline ends. There are 13 residues in the CDR3. Germline V gene data show CDR1 as SNHLY and CDR2 as FYNNEI. In DNA form, the CDR3 reads TGTGCCAGCAGTGGGGCACAGAACTATGGCTACACCTTC. This sequence encodes CASSGAQNYGYTF.

The gene calls are TRBV2 and TRBJ1-2, with unresolved D. The V gene lost 8 bases and the J gene lost 0 bases, with 13 bases spanning the gap. This CDR3 region has 14 residues. Germline V gene lookup returns CDR1 SNHLY and CDR2 FYNNEI. The CDR3 sequence is CASAELRANYGYTF. In DNA form, the CDR3 reads TGTGCCAGCGCGGAATTGAGAGCTAACTATGGCTACACCTTC.

The chain is built from TRBV7-9 and TRBJ2-5; D is perhaps TRBD2 (6 bases). The germline V gene encodes CDR1 SEHNR and CDR2 FQNEAQ (reference sequence). The germline V and J ends were trimmed by 0 bases and 5 bases, with 13 bases remaining between them. The CDR3 is made up of 15 amino acids. The CDR3 here is CASSLATDSGETQYF. The CDR3 bases are TGTGCCAGCAGCTTAGCGACCGACAGCGGGGAGACCCAGTACTTC.

A single count supports this clone. The chain joins TRBV15 to TRBJ1-5; D might be TRBD1 (6 bases). CDR3 size: 16 residues. Trimming removed 2 bases at V and 0 bases at J, with 11 bases between. Germline V lookup: CDR1 LNHNV, CDR2 YYDKDF (reference sequence). CDR3 nucleotide sequence: TGTGCCACCAGCAGACCCGGACAGAGTAGCAATCAGCCCCAGCATTTT. Translated: CATSRPGQSSNQPQHF.

V is TRBV3-1 (or the pseudogene TRBV3-2) and J is TRBJ2-7; 9 nucleotides match TRBD2. V shed 4 bases, J shed 6 bases, and the junction held 10 bases outside the gene matches. Germline V gene data show CDR1 as LGHDT and CDR2 as YNNKEL (reference sequence). CDR3 length: 15 residues. This CDR3 is CASSPPGLATSEQYF. The CDR3 region has the DNA TGTGCCAGCAGCCCCCCGGGACTAGCTACGTCCGAGCAGTACTTC.

The chain couples TRBV5-1 to TRBJ1-2; 7 bases line up with TRBD1. The CDR3 spans 15 residues. With V trimmed by 4 bases and J by 2 bases, 8 bases remained unmatched. CDR1 SGHRS and CDR2 YFSETQ come from the germline V gene. The CDR3 loop is CASSARGRENYGYTF. DNA of the CDR3: TGCGCCAGCAGCGCAAGGGGGCGGGAAAACTATGGCTACACCTTC.

This chain connects TRBV5-1 to TRBJ2-1; 8 nucleotides line up with TRBD1. The V gene's germline CDR1 is SGHRS and CDR2 YFSETQ. J was trimmed by 8 bases and V by 2 bases; bases with no gene match: 15. This CDR3 is built from 17 residues. The CDR3 region is CASSFNGQGGLTDEQFF. Here the CDR3 DNA reads TGCGCCAGCAGCTTCAATGGACAGGGAGGACTGACGGATGAGCAGTTCTTC.

This clone showed up just once. The chain recombines TRBV21-1 with TRBJ1-2; the table assigns TRBD1, which was not confirmed against the DNA. TRBV21-1 is listed as a pseudogene. The CDR3 consists of 15 residues. The CDR3 sequence: CASSKGTAPNYGYTF. The CDR3 DNA is TGTGCCAGCAGCAAAGGGACAGCACCTAACTATGGCTACACCTTC.

Only a few counts were recorded for this clone. The chain couples TRBV3-1 (or the pseudogene TRBV3-2) to TRBJ2-2, with D tentatively TRBD1 (5 bases). The germline V gene has CDR1 LGHDT and CDR2 YNNKEL (reference sequence). This CDR3 contains 18 residues. V was cut by 0 bases and J by 2 bases, with 16 bases left in between. The CDR3 DNA sequence: TGTGCCAGCAGCCAAGAGGGTATGGGGCGACCAAACACCGGGGAGCTGTTTTTT. Protein: CASSQEGMGRPNTGELFF.

The chain couples TRBV7-8 to TRBJ2-7, with D perhaps matching TRBD1 (6 bases). The CDR3 extends over 14 amino acids. From germline, CDR1 is SGHVS and CDR2 FQNEAQ. Trimming removed 0 bases from V and 2 bases from J, with 8 bases in between. The CDR3 DNA reads as TGTGCCAGCAGCTTAGCGGGGGCAGCCTACGAGCAGTACTTC. As protein: CASSLAGAAYEQYF.

The rearrangement uses TRBV19 and TRBJ2-1; TRBD1 aligns across 8 bases. V gave up 1 base and J gave up 7 bases; unmatched junction bases: 6. CDR1 and CDR2 (germline): LNHDA, SQIVND (reference sequence). The CDR3 runs 15 residues. The CDR3 protein is CASSIARDRTNEQFF. CDR3 DNA: TGTGCCAGTAGTATAGCCCGGGACAGGACGAATGAGCAGTTCTTC.

J is TRBJ2-7 and V is TRBV5-6; a weak D match, TRBD1 (6 bases). With 2 bases removed from V and 2 bases from J, the gap between germline ends came to 11 bases. Germline V gene lookup returns CDR1 SGHDT and CDR2 YYEEEE. This CDR3 is 14 amino acids long. In DNA form, the CDR3 reads TGTGCCAGCAGCTTTCGGGCAGGGGCCTACGAGCAGTACTTC. It translates to CASSFRAGAYEQYF.

This clone has only a few counts. V and J are TRBV7-9 and TRBJ2-7, with 7 bases matching TRBD1. This CDR3 contains 19 residues. Germline CDR1 is SEHNR and CDR2 is FQNEAQ (reference sequence). After removal of 5 bases from V and 2 bases from J, the junction contained 21 bases not matched to a gene. CDR3 coding DNA: TGTGCCAGCAGCAGAGGGGACAGAGTAGTAACCGGGGTAACCTACGAGCAGTACTTC. As protein: CASSRGDRVVTGVTYEQYF.

This chain joins TRBV12-5 and TRBJ2-5; D is unresolved. Trimming took 1 base from V and 2 from J, leaving 8 bases between them. The CDR3 covers 14 residues. Germline V gene data show CDR1 as LGHNT and CDR2 as FRNRAP. DNA for the CDR3: TGTGCTAGTGGTTTGGATAGTTCACAAGAGACCCAGTACTTC. It encodes CASGLDSSQETQYF.

This CDR3 is CASSRSGGSYNEQFF. The CDR3, as DNA: TGTGCCAGTAGCCGCTCGGGGGGCTCCTACAATGAGCAGTTCTTC. This chain connects TRBV19 to TRBJ2-1; 7 nucleotides agree with TRBD2. This CDR3 has 15 residues. V shed 6 bases, J shed 0 bases, and the junction held 5 bases outside the gene matches. The V gene's germline CDR1 is LNHDA and CDR2 SQIVND (reference sequence).

The gene calls are TRBV5-5 and TRBJ1-5; D is unclear. CDR1 is SGHKS, CDR2 YYEKEE, per germline (reference sequence). There are 15 residues in the CDR3. V dropped 0 bases and J dropped 0 bases, with 7 bases sitting between them. CDR3 bases: TGTGCCAGCAGCTTGGCGGCGGGTAGCAATCAGCCCCAGCATTTT. Protein sequence: CASSLAAGSNQPQHF.

The V call is TRBV5-6, the J call TRBJ2-7; TRBD2 is a possible D gene (6 bases). Per germline, CDR1 SGHDT and CDR2 YYEEEE. The CDR3 runs 13 residues. V was trimmed by 0 bases and J by 5 bases, leaving 9 bases between them. In DNA, the CDR3 is TGTGCCAGCAGCTTGGCAGCGGGCGACGAGCAGTACTTC. This encodes CASSLAAGDEQYF.

The rearrangement links TRBV3-1 (or the pseudogene TRBV3-2) to TRBJ1-3; 7 positions agree with TRBD1. The CDR3 has 14 residues. V lost 5 bases, J lost 0 bases, and 1 base stayed unmatched. Germline loops: CDR1 LGHDT, CDR2 YNNKEL (reference sequence). CDR3 nucleotides: TGTGCCAGCAGCAGGGACAGCTCTGGAAACACCATATATTTT. Translated: CASSRDSSGNTIYF.

The V gene is TRBV9, the J gene TRBJ2-7, with TRBD2 matching 8 bases. Germline trimming cut 1 base from V and 0 bases from J; bases unmatched to any gene: 3. CDR1 and CDR2 from the germline V gene are SGDLS and YYNGEE. CDR3 length equals 15 residues. The CDR3 sequence is CASSVREGPSYEQYF. The DNA for the CDR3 is TGTGCCAGCAGCGTACGGGAGGGTCCCTCCTACGAGCAGTACTTC.

The chain is built from TRBV19 and TRBJ1-1; D is unclear. This CDR3 is 14 amino acids long. Trimming removed 3 bases from V and 0 bases from J, with 8 bases in between. Germline lookup yields CDR1 LNHDA and CDR2 SQIVND (reference sequence). CDR3 nucleotides: TGTGCCAGTAGTATTATAGGAGTGAACACTGAAGCTTTCTTT. Translated, it gives CASSIIGVNTEAFF.